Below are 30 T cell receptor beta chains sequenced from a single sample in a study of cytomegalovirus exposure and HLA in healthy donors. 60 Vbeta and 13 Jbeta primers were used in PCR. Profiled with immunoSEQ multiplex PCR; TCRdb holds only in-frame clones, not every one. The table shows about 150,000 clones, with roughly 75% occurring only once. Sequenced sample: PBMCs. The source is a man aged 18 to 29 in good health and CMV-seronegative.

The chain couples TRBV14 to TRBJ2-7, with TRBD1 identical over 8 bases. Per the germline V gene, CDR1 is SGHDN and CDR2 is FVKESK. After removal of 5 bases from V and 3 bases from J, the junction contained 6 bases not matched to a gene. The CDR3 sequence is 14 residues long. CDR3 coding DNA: TGTGCCAGCAGCGGACAGGGTAAGGGCTACGAGCAGTACTTC. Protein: CASSGQGKGYEQYF.

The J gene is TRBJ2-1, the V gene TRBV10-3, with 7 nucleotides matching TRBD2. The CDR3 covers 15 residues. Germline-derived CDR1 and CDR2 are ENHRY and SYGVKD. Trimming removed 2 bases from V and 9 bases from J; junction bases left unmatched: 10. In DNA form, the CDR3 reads TGTGCCATCAGTGAGAAGGGACTATTAATCGGTGAGCAGTTCTTC. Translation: CAISEKGLLIGEQFF.

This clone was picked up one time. CDR3 nucleotide sequence: TGCGCCAGCAGCTTGGAGGTAGCGGGAGTAGAGCAGTACTTC. This gives the protein CASSLEVAGVEQYF. V gene TRBV5-1 combines with J gene TRBJ2-7; TRBD2 aligns across 9 bases. This CDR3 is built from 14 residues. With V trimmed by 0 bases and J by 7 bases, 5 bases remained unmatched. Germline lookup yields CDR1 SGHRS and CDR2 YFSETQ.

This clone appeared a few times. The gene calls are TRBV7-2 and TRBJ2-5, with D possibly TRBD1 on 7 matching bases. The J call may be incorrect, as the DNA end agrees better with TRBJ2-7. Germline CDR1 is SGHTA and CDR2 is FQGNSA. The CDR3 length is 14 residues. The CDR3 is CASSQGGSSYEQYF. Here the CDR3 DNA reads TGTGCCAGCAGCCAGGGGGGTTCCTCCTACGAGCAGTACTTC.

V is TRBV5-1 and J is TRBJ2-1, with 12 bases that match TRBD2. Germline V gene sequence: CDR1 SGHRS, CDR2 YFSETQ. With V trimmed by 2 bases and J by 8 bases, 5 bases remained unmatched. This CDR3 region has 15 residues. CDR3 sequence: CASSFLAGGRYEQFF. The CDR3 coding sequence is TGCGCCAGCAGCTTCCTAGCGGGAGGGCGGTATGAGCAGTTCTTC.

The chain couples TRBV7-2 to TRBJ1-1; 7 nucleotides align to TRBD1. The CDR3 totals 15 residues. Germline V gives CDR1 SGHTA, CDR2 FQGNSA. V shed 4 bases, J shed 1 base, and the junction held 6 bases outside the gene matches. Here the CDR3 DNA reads TGTGCCAGCAGCTCCCTCTACAGGGGGAACACTGAAGCTTTCTTT. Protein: CASSSLYRGNTEAFF. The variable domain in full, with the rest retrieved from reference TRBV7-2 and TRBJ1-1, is GAGVSQSPSNKVTEKGKDVELRCDPISGHTALYWYRQSLGQGLEFLIYFQGNSAPDKSGLPSDRFSAERTGGSVSTLTIQRTQQEDSAVYLCASSSLYRGNTEAFFGQGTRLTVV.

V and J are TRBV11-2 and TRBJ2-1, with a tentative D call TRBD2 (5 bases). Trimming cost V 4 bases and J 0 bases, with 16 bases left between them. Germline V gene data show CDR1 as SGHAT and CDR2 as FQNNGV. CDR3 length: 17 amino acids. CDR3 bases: TGTGCCAGCAGCTCCCCTCAGCGGTTTAGCTCCTACAATGAGCAGTTCTTC. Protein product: CASSSPQRFSSYNEQFF.

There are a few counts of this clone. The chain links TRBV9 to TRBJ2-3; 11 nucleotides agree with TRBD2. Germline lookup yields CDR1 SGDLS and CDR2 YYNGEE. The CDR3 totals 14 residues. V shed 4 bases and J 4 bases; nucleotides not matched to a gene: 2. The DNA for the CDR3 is TGTGCCAGCAGCACTAGCGGGAGAGCAGATACGCAGTATTTT. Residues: CASSTSGRADTQYF.

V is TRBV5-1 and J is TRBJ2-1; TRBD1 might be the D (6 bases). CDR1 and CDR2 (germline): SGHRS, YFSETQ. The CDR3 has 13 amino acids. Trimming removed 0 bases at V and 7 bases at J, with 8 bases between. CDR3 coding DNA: TGCGCCAGCAGCTTGGCCGGGACAAATGAGCAGTTCTTC. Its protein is CASSLAGTNEQFF. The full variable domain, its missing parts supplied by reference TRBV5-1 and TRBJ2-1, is KAGVTQTPRYLIKTRGQQVTLSCSPISGHRSVSWYQQTPGQGLQFLFEYFSETQRNKGNFPGRFSGRQFSNSRSEMNVSTLELGDSALYLCASSLAGTNEQFFGPGTRLTVL.

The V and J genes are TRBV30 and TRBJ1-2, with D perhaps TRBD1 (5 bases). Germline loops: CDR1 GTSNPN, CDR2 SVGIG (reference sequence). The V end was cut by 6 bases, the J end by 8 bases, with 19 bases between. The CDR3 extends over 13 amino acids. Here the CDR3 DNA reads TGTGCCTGCCGTCCTTGGGAGGGGAACGGCTACACCTTC. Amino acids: CACRPWEGNGYTF.

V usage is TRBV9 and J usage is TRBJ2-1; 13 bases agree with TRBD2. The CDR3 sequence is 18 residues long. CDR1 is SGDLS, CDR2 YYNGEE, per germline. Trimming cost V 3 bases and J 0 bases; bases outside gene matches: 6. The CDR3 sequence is CASSGGTSGKSSYNEQFF. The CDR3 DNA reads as TGTGCCAGCAGCGGCGGGACTAGCGGGAAGAGCTCCTACAATGAGCAGTTCTTC. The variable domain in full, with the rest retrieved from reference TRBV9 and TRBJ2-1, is DSGVTQTPKHLITATGQRVTLRCSPRSGDLSVYWYQQSLDQGLQFLIQYYNGEERAKGNILERFSAQQFPDLHSELNLSSLELGDSALYFCASSGGTSGKSSYNEQFFGPGTRLTVL.

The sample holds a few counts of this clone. CDR3 coding DNA: TGTGCCAGCAGCTTTGCCGCAAGGGGGCGCAGGGCCTACGAGCAGTACTTC. Translating gives CASSFAARGRRAYEQYF. The genes are TRBV7-9 and TRBJ2-7; 7 nucleotides match TRBD1. Germline-derived CDR1 and CDR2 are SEHNR and FQNEAQ (reference sequence). This CDR3 spans 17 amino acids. V lost 3 bases and J lost 2; bases outside the gene matches: 13.

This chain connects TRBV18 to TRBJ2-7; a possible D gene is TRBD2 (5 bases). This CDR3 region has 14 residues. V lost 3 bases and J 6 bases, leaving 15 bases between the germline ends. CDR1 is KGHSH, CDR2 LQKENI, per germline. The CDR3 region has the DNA TGTGCCAGCTCACCGAATCAACTAGGGAGCGAGCAGTACTTC. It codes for CASSPNQLGSEQYF.

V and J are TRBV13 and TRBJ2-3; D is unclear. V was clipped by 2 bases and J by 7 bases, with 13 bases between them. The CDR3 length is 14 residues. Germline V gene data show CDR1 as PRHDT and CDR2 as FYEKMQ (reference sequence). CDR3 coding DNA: TGTGCCAGCAGCTTACGCACGACTCATAATACGCAGTATTTT. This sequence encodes CASSLRTTHNTQYF.

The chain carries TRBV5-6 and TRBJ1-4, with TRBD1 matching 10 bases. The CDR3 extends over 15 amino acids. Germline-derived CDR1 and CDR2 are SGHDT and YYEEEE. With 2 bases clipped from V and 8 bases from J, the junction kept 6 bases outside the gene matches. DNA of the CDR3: TGTGCCAGCAGCTTTGGGGACAGGGGCGAGGAAAAACTGTTTTTT. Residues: CASSFGDRGEEKLFF.

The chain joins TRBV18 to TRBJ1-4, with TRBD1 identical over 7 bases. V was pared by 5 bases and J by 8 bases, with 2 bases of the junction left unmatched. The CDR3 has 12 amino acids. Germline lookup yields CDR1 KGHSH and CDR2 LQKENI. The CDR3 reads CASSNRGEKLFF. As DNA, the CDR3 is TGTGCCAGCTCAAACAGGGGCGAAAAACTGTTTTTT.

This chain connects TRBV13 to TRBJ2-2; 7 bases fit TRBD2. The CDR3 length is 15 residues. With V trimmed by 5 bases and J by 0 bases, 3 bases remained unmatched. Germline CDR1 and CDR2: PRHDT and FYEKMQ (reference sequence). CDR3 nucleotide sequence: TGTGCCAGCAGCCCAACTAGCGCGAACACCGGGGAGCTGTTTTTT. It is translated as CASSPTSANTGELFF.

DNA of the CDR3: TGTGCCAGCAGCTTAGGGGCCCGGGGTGACTATAGCAATCAGCCCCAGCATTTT. This codes for CASSLGARGDYSNQPQHF. The genes are TRBV7-8 and TRBJ1-5; D ambiguous. Germline V gives CDR1 SGHVS, CDR2 FQNEAQ. The CDR3 extends over 18 amino acids. Trimming stripped 1 base from V and 0 bases from J, with 16 bases between.

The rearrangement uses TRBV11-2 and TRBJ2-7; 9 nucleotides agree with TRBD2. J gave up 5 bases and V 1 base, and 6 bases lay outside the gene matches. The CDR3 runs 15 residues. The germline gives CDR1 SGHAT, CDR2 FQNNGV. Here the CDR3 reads CASSLADSGRNEQYF. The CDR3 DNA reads TGTGCCAGCAGCTTAGCGGATAGCGGGAGAAACGAGCAGTACTTC.

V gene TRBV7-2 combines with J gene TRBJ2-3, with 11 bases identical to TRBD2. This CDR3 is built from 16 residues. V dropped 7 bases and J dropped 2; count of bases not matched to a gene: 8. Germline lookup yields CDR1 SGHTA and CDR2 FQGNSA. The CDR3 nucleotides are TGTGCCAGCAAAGCCGGGACTAGCGGTTTCACAGATACGCAGTATTTT. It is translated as CASKAGTSGFTDTQYF.

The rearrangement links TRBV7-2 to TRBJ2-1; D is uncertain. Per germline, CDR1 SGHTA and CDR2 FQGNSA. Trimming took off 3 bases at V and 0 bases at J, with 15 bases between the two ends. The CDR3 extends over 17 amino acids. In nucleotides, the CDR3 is TGTGCCAGCAGCTTCTTGGGTGGGCCGAGCTCCTACAATGAGCAGTTCTTC. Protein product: CASSFLGGPSSYNEQFF.

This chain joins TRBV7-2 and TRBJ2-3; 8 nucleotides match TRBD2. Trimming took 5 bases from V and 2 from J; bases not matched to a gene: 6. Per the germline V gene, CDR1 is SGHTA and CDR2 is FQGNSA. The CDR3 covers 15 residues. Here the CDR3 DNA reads TGTGCCAGCAGCCCCCGGGGGGGTTACACAGATACGCAGTATTTT. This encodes CASSPRGGYTDTQYF.

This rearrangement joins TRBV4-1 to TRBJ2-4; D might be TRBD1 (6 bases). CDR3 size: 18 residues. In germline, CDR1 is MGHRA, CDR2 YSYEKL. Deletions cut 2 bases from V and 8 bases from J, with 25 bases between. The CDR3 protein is CASSQWGTGPPQSDIQYF. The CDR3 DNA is TGCGCCAGCAGCCAATGGGGAACAGGGCCCCCCCAATCAGACATTCAGTACTTC.

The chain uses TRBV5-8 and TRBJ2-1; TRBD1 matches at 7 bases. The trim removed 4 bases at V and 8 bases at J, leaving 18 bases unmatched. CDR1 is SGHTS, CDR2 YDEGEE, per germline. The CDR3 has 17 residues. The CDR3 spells CASSLRQQGRLGHEQFF. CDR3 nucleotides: TGTGCCAGCAGCCTCCGACAACAGGGGCGTTTGGGCCATGAGCAGTTCTTC.

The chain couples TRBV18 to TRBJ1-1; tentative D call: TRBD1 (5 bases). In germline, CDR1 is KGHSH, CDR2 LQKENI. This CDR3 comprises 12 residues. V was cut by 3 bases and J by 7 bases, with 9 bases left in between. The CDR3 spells CASSPLTDEAFF. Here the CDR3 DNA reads TGTGCCAGCTCACCTTTGACAGATGAAGCTTTCTTT.

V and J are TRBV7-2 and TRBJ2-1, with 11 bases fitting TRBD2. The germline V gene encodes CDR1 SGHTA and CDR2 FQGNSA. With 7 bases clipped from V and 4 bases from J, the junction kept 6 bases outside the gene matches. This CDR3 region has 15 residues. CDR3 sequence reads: CASTPTSGVYNEQFF. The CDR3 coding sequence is TGTGCCAGCACCCCGACTAGCGGGGTTTACAATGAGCAGTTCTTC. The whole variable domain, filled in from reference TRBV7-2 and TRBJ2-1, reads GAGVSQSPSNKVTEKGKDVELRCDPISGHTALYWYRQSLGQGLEFLIYFQGNSAPDKSGLPSDRFSAERTGGSVSTLTIQRTQQEDSAVYLCASTPTSGVYNEQFFGPGTRLTVL.

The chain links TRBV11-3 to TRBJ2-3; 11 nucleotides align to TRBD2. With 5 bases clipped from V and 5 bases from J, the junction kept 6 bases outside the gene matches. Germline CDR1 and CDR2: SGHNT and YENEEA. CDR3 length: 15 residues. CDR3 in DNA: TGTGCCAGCAGCCTTAGCGGGAGGGCCGGAGATACGCAGTATTTT. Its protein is CASSLSGRAGDTQYF.

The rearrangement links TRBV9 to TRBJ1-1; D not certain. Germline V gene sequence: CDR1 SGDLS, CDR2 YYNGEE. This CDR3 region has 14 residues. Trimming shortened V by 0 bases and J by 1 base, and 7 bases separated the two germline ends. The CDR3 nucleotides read TGTGCCAGCAGCGTAGGCGGGCAGAACACTGAAGCTTTCTTT. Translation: CASSVGGQNTEAFF.

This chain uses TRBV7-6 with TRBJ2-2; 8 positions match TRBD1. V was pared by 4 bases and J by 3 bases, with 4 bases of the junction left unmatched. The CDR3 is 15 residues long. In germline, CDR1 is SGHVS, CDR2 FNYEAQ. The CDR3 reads CASSSGQGDTGELFF. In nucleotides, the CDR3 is TGTGCCAGCAGCTCAGGACAGGGAGACACCGGGGAGCTGTTTTTT.

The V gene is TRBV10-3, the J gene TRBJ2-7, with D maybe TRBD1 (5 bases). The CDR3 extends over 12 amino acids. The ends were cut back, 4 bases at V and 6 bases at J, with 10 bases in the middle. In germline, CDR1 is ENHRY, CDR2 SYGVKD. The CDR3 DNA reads TGTGCCATCAGTGGAGCAGGGCGCGAGCAGTACTTC. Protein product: CAISGAGREQYF.